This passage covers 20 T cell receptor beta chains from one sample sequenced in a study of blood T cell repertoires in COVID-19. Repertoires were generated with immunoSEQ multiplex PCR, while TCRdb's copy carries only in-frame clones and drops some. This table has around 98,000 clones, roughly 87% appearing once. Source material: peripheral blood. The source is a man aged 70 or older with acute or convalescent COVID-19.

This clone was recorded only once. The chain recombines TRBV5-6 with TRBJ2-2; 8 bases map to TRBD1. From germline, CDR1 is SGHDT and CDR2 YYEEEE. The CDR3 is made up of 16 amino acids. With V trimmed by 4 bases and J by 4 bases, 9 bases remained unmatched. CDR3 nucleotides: TGTGCCAGCAGCACGTTACCTACAGGGGGCACCGGGGAGCTGTTTTTT. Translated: CASSTLPTGGTGELFF.

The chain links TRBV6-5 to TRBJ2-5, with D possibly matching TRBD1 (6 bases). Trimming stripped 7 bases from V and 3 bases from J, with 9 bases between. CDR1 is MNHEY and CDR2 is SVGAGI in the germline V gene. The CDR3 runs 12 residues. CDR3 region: CASNWDKETQYF. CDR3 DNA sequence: TGTGCCAGCAATTGGGACAAAGAGACCCAGTACTTC.

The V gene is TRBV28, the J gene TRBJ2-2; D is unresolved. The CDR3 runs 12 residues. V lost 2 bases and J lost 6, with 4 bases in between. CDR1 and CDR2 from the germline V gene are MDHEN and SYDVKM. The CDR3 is CASSLVSGELFF. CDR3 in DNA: TGTGCCAGCAGTTTAGTATCCGGGGAGCTGTTTTTT. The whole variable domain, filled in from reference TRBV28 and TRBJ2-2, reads DVKVTQSSRYLVKRTGEKVFLECVQDMDHENMFWYRQDPGLGLRLIYFSYDVKMKEKGDIPEGYSVSREKKERFSLILESASTNQTSMYLCASSLVSGELFFGEGSRLTVL.

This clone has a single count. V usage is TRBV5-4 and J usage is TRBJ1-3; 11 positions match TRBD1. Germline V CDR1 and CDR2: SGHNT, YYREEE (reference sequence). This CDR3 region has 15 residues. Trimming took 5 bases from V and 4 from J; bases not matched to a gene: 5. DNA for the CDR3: TGTGCCAGCAGTACGGGACAGGGGGAAGGAAACACCATATATTTT. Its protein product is CASSTGQGEGNTIYF.

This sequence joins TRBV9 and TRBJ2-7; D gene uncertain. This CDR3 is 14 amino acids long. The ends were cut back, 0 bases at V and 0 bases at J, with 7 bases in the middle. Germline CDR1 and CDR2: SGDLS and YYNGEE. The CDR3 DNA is TGTGCCAGCAGCGTAGCTTACAGCTCCTACGAGCAGTACTTC. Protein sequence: CASSVAYSSYEQYF.

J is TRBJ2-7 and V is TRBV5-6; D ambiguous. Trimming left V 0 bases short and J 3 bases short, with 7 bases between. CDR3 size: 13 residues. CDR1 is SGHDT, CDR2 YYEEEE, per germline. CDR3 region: CASSLGRLYEQYF. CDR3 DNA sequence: TGTGCCAGCAGCTTGGGCAGGCTCTACGAGCAGTACTTC.

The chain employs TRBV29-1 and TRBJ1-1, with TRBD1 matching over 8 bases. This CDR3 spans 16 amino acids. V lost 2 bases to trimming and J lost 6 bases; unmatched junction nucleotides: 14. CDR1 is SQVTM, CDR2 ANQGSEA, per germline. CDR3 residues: CSVESLKGQGIAEAFF. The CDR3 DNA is TGCAGCGTTGAAAGTCTTAAAGGACAGGGTATTGCTGAAGCTTTCTTT.

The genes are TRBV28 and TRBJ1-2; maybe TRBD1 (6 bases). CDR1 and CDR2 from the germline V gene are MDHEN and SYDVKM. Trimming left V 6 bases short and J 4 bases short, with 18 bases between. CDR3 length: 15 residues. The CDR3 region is CASSLPDRNSYGYTF. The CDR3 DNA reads TGTGCCAGCAGCCTCCCAGACAGGAATAGCTATGGCTACACCTTC.

CDR3 DNA: TGCAGCGTTAAAAACAGGGTAGGGAACACTGAAGCTTTCTTT. Protein product: CSVKNRVGNTEAFF. This chain connects TRBV29-1 to TRBJ1-1, with a weak D call TRBD1 (6 bases). Trimming cost V 5 bases and J 1 base, with 14 bases left between them. CDR3 size: 14 residues. Per germline, CDR1 SQVTM and CDR2 ANQGSEA.

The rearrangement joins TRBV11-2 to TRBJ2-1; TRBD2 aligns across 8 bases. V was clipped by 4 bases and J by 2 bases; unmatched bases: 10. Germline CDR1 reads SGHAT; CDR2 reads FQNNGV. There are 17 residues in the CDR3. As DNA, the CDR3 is TGTGCCAGCAGCTCCCGGCTGACTAGCGACCCCTACAATGAGCAGTTCTTC. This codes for CASSSRLTSDPYNEQFF.

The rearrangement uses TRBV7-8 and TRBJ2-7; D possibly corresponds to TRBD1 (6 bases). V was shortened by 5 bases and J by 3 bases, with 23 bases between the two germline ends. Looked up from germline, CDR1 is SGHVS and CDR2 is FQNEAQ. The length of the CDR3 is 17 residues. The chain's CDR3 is CASSAPRGHGSHYEQYF. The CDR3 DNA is TGTGCCAGCAGCGCCCCAAGGGGACACGGGTCTCACTACGAGCAGTACTTC. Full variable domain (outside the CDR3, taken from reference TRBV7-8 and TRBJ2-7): GAGVSQSPRYKVAKRGQDVALRCDPISGHVSLFWYQQALGQGPEFLTYFQNEAQLDKSGLPSDRFFAERPEGSVSTLKIQRTQQEDSAVYLCASSAPRGHGSHYEQYFGPGTRLTVT.

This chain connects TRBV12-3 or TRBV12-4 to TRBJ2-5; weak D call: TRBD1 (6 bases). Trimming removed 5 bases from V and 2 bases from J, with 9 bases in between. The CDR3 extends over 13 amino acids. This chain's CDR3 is CASSPRGQETQYF. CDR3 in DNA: TGTGCCAGCAGTCCGAGGGGGCAAGAGACCCAGTACTTC.

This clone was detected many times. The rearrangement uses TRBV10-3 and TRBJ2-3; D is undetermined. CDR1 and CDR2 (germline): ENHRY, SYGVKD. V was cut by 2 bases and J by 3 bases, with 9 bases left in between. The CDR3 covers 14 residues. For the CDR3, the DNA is TGTGCCATCAGTGAGCCGACAAGGACAGATACGCAGTATTTT. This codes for CAISEPTRTDTQYF.

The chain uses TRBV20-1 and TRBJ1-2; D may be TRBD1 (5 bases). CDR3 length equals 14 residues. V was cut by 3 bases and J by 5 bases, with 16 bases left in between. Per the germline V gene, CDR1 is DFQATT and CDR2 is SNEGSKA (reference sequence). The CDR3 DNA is TGCAGTGCTAGTGAAGGGGCGATTGGATATGGCTACACCTTC. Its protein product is CSASEGAIGYGYTF.

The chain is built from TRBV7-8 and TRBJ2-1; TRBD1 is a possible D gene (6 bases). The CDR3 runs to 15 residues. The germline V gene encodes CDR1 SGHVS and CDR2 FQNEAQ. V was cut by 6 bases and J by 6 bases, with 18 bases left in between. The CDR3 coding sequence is TGTGCCAGCAGAAGAGGGACATCATGGGGCAATGAGCAGTTCTTC. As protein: CASRRGTSWGNEQFF.

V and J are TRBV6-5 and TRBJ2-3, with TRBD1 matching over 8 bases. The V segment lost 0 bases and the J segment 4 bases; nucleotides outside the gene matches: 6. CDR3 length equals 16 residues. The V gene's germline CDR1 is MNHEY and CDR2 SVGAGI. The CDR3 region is CASSYSNRGRADTQYF. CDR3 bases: TGTGCCAGCAGTTACTCTAACAGGGGGAGAGCAGATACGCAGTATTTT.

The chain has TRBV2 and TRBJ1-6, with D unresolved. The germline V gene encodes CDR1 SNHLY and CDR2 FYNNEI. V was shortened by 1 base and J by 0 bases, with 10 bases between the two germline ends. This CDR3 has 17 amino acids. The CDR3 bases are TGTGCCAGCAGTGAAGGTCGTTGGAGCTCCTATAATTCACCCCTCCACTTT. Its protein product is CASSEGRWSSYNSPLHF.

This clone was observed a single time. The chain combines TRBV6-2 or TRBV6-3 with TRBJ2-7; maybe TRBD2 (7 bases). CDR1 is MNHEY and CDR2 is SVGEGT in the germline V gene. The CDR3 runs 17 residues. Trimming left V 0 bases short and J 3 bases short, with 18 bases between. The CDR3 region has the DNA TGTGCCAGCAGTTACTCGGTAGGAAGGGGGGGATACTACGAGCAGTACGTC. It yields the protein CASSYSVGRGGYYEQYV.

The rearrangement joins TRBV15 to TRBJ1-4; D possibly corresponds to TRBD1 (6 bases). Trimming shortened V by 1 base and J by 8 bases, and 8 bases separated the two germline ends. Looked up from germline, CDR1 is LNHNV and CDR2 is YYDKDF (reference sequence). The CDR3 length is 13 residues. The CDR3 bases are TGTGCCACCAGCAGAGGGACAGCGGAAAAACTGTTTTTT. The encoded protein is CATSRGTAEKLFF.

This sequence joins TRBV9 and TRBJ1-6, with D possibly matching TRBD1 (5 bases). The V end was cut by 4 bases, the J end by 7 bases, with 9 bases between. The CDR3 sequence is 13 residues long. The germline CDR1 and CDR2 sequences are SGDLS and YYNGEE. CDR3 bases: TGTGCCAGCAGCCCTCGACAGAATTCACCCCTCCACTTT. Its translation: CASSPRQNSPLHF.